This record covers a single T cell receptor (beta chain). V trimming: 1 base; J trimming: 7 bases; junction bases outside the gene matches: 6. Germline V gene data show CDR1 as LGHNT and CDR2 as FRNRAP. The CDR3 covers 15 residues. This sample was included in a study of OX40 agonist ivuxolimab in advanced cancers. Some clones are missing from TCRdb's copy, which holds only in-frame ones; the method was immunoSEQ multiplex PCR. This sample has approximately 77,000 clones, with less than 95% found just once. The chain recombines TRBV12-5 with TRBJ2-1, with TRBD2 matching 8 bases. The sequencing here drew on CD4+ or CD8+ T cells sorted from blood, taken in a trial of the OX40 agonist ivuxolimab. The sequence was obtained from an adult with an advanced solid tumor such as melanoma, head and neck, liver or kidney cancer. The CDR3 coding sequence is TGTGCTAGTGGTTTGGGACTAGCGTTCCTGAATGAGCAGTTCTTC. Protein product: CASGLGLAFLNEQFF.